These 17 T cell receptor beta chains were all obtained from the same sample, sequenced in a study of identical twins listed by TCRdb under 2016. Libraries were built with 5' RACE. The instrument given in TCRdb is Illumina HiSeq 2000. TCRdb handled the public reads itself, with Q25 trimming in fastp and clone calling in MiXCR, and kept productive beta chains. Each entry is one CDR3 protein sequence, shown with its most common DNA and genes. In all, the sample holds roughly 710,000 distinct CDR3 sequences, and roughly 6.2% of those were seen once. The ten biggest clones cover approximately 2% of the sample. The sequenced sample consisted of naive T cells sorted from blood. The sample's cell subset or site label is to be understood as: cells isolated with a human naive T-cell isolation kit. These receptors all stem from a man aged 18 to 29 in good health.

This clonotype was found a few times. This chain links TRBV2 with TRBJ1-5, with D maybe TRBD1 (5 bases). V was clipped by 2 bases and J by 4 bases, with 18 bases between them. Germline CDR1 reads SNHLY; CDR2 reads FYNNEI. This CDR3 has 17 residues. CDR3 loop: CASSERQGGGLNQPQHF. The DNA of the CDR3 is TGTGCCAGCAGTGAAAGGCAGGGCGGGGGATTAAATCAGCCCCAGCATTTT.

V and J are TRBV24-1 and TRBJ2-1; TRBD2 aligns across 11 bases. This CDR3 spans 16 amino acids. Germline V gene data show CDR1 as KGHDR and CDR2 as SFDVKD. V was pared by 4 bases and J by 7 bases, with 8 bases of the junction left unmatched. CDR3: CATSEYTSGRKNEQFF. CDR3 in DNA: TGTGCCACCAGTGAATACACTAGCGGGAGAAAGAATGAGCAGTTCTTC.

This clonotype was counted ten times or more. The genes are TRBV15 and TRBJ2-2; D is unclear. CDR1 is LNHNV, CDR2 YYDKDF, per germline (reference sequence). The CDR3 totals 12 residues. Trimming pared 8 bases from V and 8 bases from J, leaving 12 bases between. The CDR3 loop is CATHSAVGELFF. The CDR3 DNA reads TGTGCCACCCACAGCGCAGTGGGGGAGCTGTTTTTT.

This clonotype was detected many times. V and J are TRBV29-1 and TRBJ2-3; no definite D call. The germline gives CDR1 SQVTM, CDR2 ANQGSEA. Trimming cost V 4 bases and J 3 bases, with 2 bases left between them. The CDR3 totals 10 residues. The CDR3 reads CSVGTDTQYF. In nucleotides, the CDR3 is TGCAGCGTTGGTACAGATACGCAGTATTTT.

The genes are TRBV18 and TRBJ1-2; D unclear. There are 13 residues in the CDR3. V shed 1 base and J shed 8 bases, with 11 bases lying between them. Germline V lookup: CDR1 KGHSH, CDR2 LQKENI. CDR3 region: CASSPRDEGGYTF. The CDR3 bases are TGTGCCAGCTCACCACGAGACGAGGGAGGCTACACCTTC.

This chain links TRBV24-1 with TRBJ2-3, with TRBD2 as a possible D gene (6 bases). The germline V and J ends were trimmed by 4 bases and 4 bases, with 8 bases remaining between them. CDR1 is KGHDR and CDR2 is SFDVKD in the germline V gene. CDR3 length: 13 residues. In nucleotides, the CDR3 is TGTGCCACCAGTGACTGGGAGGCAGATACGCAGTATTTT. Its translation: CATSDWEADTQYF.

The V and J genes are TRBV15 and TRBJ1-4; D ambiguous. The V and J ends lost 8 bases and 0 bases respectively, with 10 bases between them. This CDR3 spans 14 amino acids. Germline CDR1 reads LNHNV; CDR2 reads YYDKDF (reference sequence). The CDR3 here is CATSAGATNEKLFF. Here the CDR3 DNA reads TGTGCCACCTCAGCGGGCGCAACTAATGAAAAACTGTTTTTT.

Ten or more counts support this clonotype. This sequence joins TRBV5-1 and TRBJ1-1; D is ambiguous. The germline V and J ends were trimmed by 4 bases and 1 base, with 14 bases remaining between them. CDR1 SGHRS and CDR2 YFSETQ come from the germline V gene. This CDR3 region has 15 residues. For the CDR3, the DNA is TGCGCCAGCAGCGGGAGATCCGACCCGAACACTGAAGCTTTCTTT. Translating it yields CASSGRSDPNTEAFF.

The genes are TRBV20-1 and TRBJ1-1; TRBD1 agrees at 9 bases. Per germline, CDR1 DFQATT and CDR2 SNEGSKA (reference sequence). The CDR3 consists of 14 residues. The trim removed 6 bases at V and 1 base at J, leaving 6 bases unmatched. CDR3 sequence: CSARTGGRNTEAFF. In DNA, the CDR3 is TGCAGTGCGCGAACAGGGGGCCGGAACACTGAAGCTTTCTTT.

J is TRBJ2-5 and V is TRBV12-2. TRBV12-2 is marked as a pseudogene. CDR3 length: 12 amino acids. The CDR3 here is CASLRVQETQYF. Here the CDR3 DNA reads TGTGCAAGTCTAAGGGTACAAGAGACCCAGTACTTC.

This clonotype occurred many times. The chain employs TRBV20-1 and TRBJ2-6; the match to TRBD2 covers 9 bases. Germline trimming cut 5 bases from V and 0 bases from J; bases unmatched to any gene: 2. CDR3 length: 15 amino acids. Germline CDR1 DFQATT, CDR2 SNEGSKA (reference sequence). The CDR3 loop reads CSARSGSSGANVLTF. The CDR3 bases are TGCAGTGCTCGTAGCGGGAGCTCTGGGGCCAACGTCCTGACTTTC.

This chain uses TRBV24-1 with TRBJ1-2; D perhaps matches TRBD1 (6 bases). CDR1 KGHDR and CDR2 SFDVKD come from the germline V gene. Trimming took 4 bases from V and 2 from J, leaving 7 bases between them. This CDR3 region has 13 residues. CDR3 in DNA: TGTGCCACCAGTGAGGGGACAAACTATGGCTACACCTTC. Its protein is CATSEGTNYGYTF.

This clonotype was seen at least ten times. This chain connects TRBV20-1 to TRBJ1-3; D not certain. Trimming shortened V by 3 bases and J by 0 bases, and 12 bases separated the two germline ends. Germline V gene data show CDR1 as DFQATT and CDR2 as SNEGSKA (reference sequence). The CDR3 has 15 amino acids. Here the CDR3 reads CSARADLSSGNTIYF. The DNA of the CDR3 is TGCAGTGCTAGGGCCGATTTGAGCTCTGGAAACACCATATATTTT.

The chain has TRBV6-5 and TRBJ2-7, with 8 bases identical to TRBD2. The CDR3 contains 14 residues. The V and J ends lost 2 bases and 3 bases, in that order; junction bases with no gene match: 3. Germline V lookup: CDR1 MNHEY, CDR2 SVGAGI. The CDR3 nucleotides read TGTGCCAGCAGTTACCGGGAGGGATTCTACGAGCAGTACTTC. It translates to CASSYREGFYEQYF.

This clonotype was observed at least ten times. The chain combines TRBV10-3 with TRBJ1-1; no definite D call. V dropped 8 bases and J dropped 2 bases, with 15 bases sitting between them. This CDR3 is 14 amino acids long. Germline V gives CDR1 ENHRY, CDR2 SYGVKD. The CDR3 DNA reads TGTGCCATCTCGAGCGGAGGAGGAAACACTGAAGCTTTCTTT. Encoded protein: CAISSGGGNTEAFF.

This clonotype was observed many times. This chain links TRBV7-6 with TRBJ1-4; D is possibly TRBD1 (6 bases). This CDR3 region has 15 residues. Germline V gene sequence: CDR1 SGHVS, CDR2 FNYEAQ. V lost 1 base and J 2 bases, leaving 8 bases between the germline ends. The CDR3 DNA is TGTGCCAGCAGCTTAGGCAGGGGCACTAATGAAAAACTGTTTTTT. The encoded protein is CASSLGRGTNEKLFF.

The chain recombines TRBV12-3 or TRBV12-4 with TRBJ1-2; no definite D call. This CDR3 has 15 amino acids. V dropped 2 bases and J dropped 0 bases, with 10 bases sitting between them. CDR3 coding DNA: TGTGCCAGCAGTTTACTCCGGCGAGCTAACTATGGCTACACCTTC. Its protein is CASSLLRRANYGYTF.